What follows describes a single T cell receptor beta chain. Antigen unknown. The read falls 3 residues short of the CDR3 end, and the missing part is taken from the germline J gene. This sample stems from a study of T cell clonality in common variable immunodeficiency. This CDR3 is built from 15 residues. Losses at the gene ends were 1 base for V and 8 bases for J; bases not matched to a gene: 7. Germline V CDR1 and CDR2: SGHVS, FQNEAQ. Study-level results: Fewer deletions and N-nucleotide insertions were reportedly seen in common variable immunodeficiency TCR beta sequences. Authors noted CVID clonality's cause needs subpopulation repertoire sequencing.

Clones were sequenced by immunoSEQ multiplex PCR, and TCRdb holds only the in-frame ones, with some missing. This set yields 16,000 or so clones and no singletons; the top ten hold roughly an eighth. Blood samples were heparinized, about 4.5 to 9 ml per donor. The V call is TRBV7-8, the J call TRBJ1-4; 7 bases match TRBD1. This clonotype was sampled from a human donor with common variable immunodeficiency. The sample taken for sequencing was peripheral blood mononuclear cells. The part of the CDR3 DNA that was read is TGTGCCAGCAGCTTAGTAGGGGACAGAAAGGAAAAA. It yields the protein CASSLVGDRKEK. The complete CDR3 protein is CASSLVGDRKEKLFF.